Presented here are 26 T cell receptor beta chains from one specimen sequenced in a study of graft-versus-host responses after intestinal transplantation. The data were produced by immunoSEQ multiplex PCR, yet TCRdb's version contains in-frame clones alone and is incomplete. The sample has about 29,000 clones, 90% to 95% seen once. The sample consisted of PBMCs, taken around 63 days after intestinal transplant. The receptor set was obtained from a human patient who received an intestinal transplant, so some T cells may come from the graft donor.

This clone showed up just once. The V and J genes are TRBV18 and TRBJ1-4; no clear D. Trimming took 1 base from V and 0 from J, leaving 15 bases between them. Per the germline V gene, CDR1 is KGHSH and CDR2 is LQKENI. The CDR3 consists of 18 residues. This CDR3 is CASSPRLVAGATNEKLFF. The CDR3 DNA sequence: TGTGCCAGCTCACCACGCTTAGTGGCAGGAGCAACTAATGAAAAACTGTTTTTT.

The genes are TRBV18 and TRBJ1-4; TRBD1 aligns across 7 bases. This CDR3 is 16 amino acids long. V was pared by 3 bases and J by 4 bases, with 8 bases of the junction left unmatched. Germline assignment: CDR1 KGHSH and CDR2 LQKENI. The CDR3 here is CASSPEWTGDNEKLFF. The CDR3 DNA is TGTGCCAGCTCACCTGAGTGGACAGGTGATAATGAAAAACTGTTTTTT.

The chain employs TRBV6-5 and TRBJ2-4; the D gene is possibly TRBD1 (6 bases). Trimming removed 6 bases from V and 8 bases from J, with 14 bases in between. There are 13 residues in the CDR3. Looked up from germline, CDR1 is MNHEY and CDR2 is SVGAGI. The CDR3 reads CASRQVPGDIQYF. The DNA of the CDR3 is TGTGCCAGCAGACAGGTCCCAGGGGACATTCAGTACTTC.

The chain recombines TRBV5-1 with TRBJ1-2; D remains ambiguous. The germline V gene encodes CDR1 SGHRS and CDR2 YFSETQ. This CDR3 has 13 residues. Trimming stripped 3 bases from V and 8 bases from J, with 14 bases between. Written as DNA, the CDR3 is TGCGCCAGCAGCTACCTGGGTTCTGACGGCTACACCTTC. It translates to CASSYLGSDGYTF.

This clone appeared a single time. V gene TRBV6-5 combines with J gene TRBJ2-2; the match to TRBD2 covers 9 bases. CDR1 and CDR2 from the germline V gene are MNHEY and SVGAGI. V was clipped by 0 bases and J by 3 bases; unmatched bases: 2. The CDR3 sequence is 16 residues long. In nucleotides, the CDR3 is TGTGCCAGCAGTTACTCCCAGCGGGGGGACACCGGGGAGCTGTTTTTT. Translated: CASSYSQRGDTGELFF.

The chain is built from TRBV5-6 and TRBJ2-5, with D perhaps TRBD1 (5 bases). V lost 1 base, J lost 1 base, and 8 bases lay in between. Germline-derived CDR1 and CDR2 are SGHDT and YYEEEE. The CDR3 length is 14 residues. CDR3 coding DNA: TGTGCCAGCAGCTTGCAAGGGGTCCAAGAGACCCAGTACTTC. Residues: CASSLQGVQETQYF.

A single count supports this clone. V usage is TRBV18 and J usage is TRBJ1-1; D not resolved. Trimming shortened V by 2 bases and J by 3 bases, and 10 bases separated the two germline ends. Germline lookup yields CDR1 KGHSH and CDR2 LQKENI. The length of the CDR3 is 14 residues. Here the CDR3 DNA reads TGTGCCAGCTCACCAATCCTGGAAGACACTGAAGCTTTCTTT. Translation gives CASSPILEDTEAFF.

This chain links TRBV6-7 with TRBJ2-7; D remains ambiguous. TRBV6-7 is labeled an ORF, and its function is uncertain. The CDR3 covers 14 residues. Trimming left V 4 bases short and J 1 base short, with 11 bases between. In nucleotides, the CDR3 is TGTGCCAGCAGTTCTATAAGACGGTCCTACGAGCAGTACTTC. It encodes CASSSIRRSYEQYF.

The chain carries TRBV10-3 and TRBJ2-5; D is ambiguous. Germline V gene lookup returns CDR1 ENHRY and CDR2 SYGVKD. The CDR3 is 13 amino acids. The germline V and J ends were trimmed by 2 bases and 2 bases, with 6 bases remaining between them. In DNA form, the CDR3 reads TGTGCCATCAGTGAGCTCCAGCAAGAGACCCAGTACTTC. It is translated as CAISELQQETQYF.

The chain employs TRBV4-2 and TRBJ2-7, with 12 bases fitting TRBD2. After removal of 7 bases from V and 1 base from J, the junction contained 14 bases not matched to a gene. Germline assignment: CDR1 LGHNA and CDR2 YNFKEQ. CDR3 length equals 18 residues. This CDR3 is CASNPRLGLAGSSYEQYF. For the CDR3, the DNA is TGTGCCAGCAACCCCCGCTTGGGACTAGCGGGTTCGTCCTACGAGCAGTACTTC.

This CDR3 is CASSGQGNSPLHF. CDR3 DNA sequence: TGCGCCAGCAGTGGGCAGGGTAATTCACCCCTCCACTTT. The V call is TRBV10-2, the J call TRBJ1-6; maybe TRBD1 (5 bases). Germline loops: CDR1 WSHSY, CDR2 SAAADI. V was trimmed by 4 bases and J by 6 bases, leaving 7 bases between them. This CDR3 contains 13 residues.

The gene calls are TRBV6-1 and TRBJ2-2; D gene uncertain. The V end lost 7 bases, the J end lost 2 bases, and 11 bases lay between the germline ends. The CDR3 has 14 amino acids. In germline, CDR1 is MNHNS, CDR2 SASEGT. The CDR3 region has the DNA TGTGCCAGCATGACCGACCCCAACACCGGGGAGCTGTTTTTT. Protein: CASMTDPNTGELFF.

This chain uses TRBV27 with TRBJ2-1; 9 nucleotides align to TRBD2. V lost 5 bases, J lost 4 bases, and 3 bases stayed unmatched. The CDR3 has 14 residues. From germline, CDR1 is MNHEY and CDR2 SMNVEV (reference sequence). The DNA for the CDR3 is TGTGCCAGCAGTCTAGCGGGACCATACAATGAGCAGTTCTTC. Amino acid sequence: CASSLAGPYNEQFF.

The rearrangement joins TRBV5-1 to TRBJ2-3; 12 nucleotides match TRBD2. The ends lost 4 bases at V and 3 bases at J; junction bases unmatched: 9. The CDR3 has 17 residues. CDR1 and CDR2 (germline): SGHRS, YFSETQ. The CDR3 loop reads CASSPPTSGRVTDTQYF. The CDR3 bases are TGCGCCAGCAGCCCACCGACTAGCGGGAGAGTGACAGATACGCAGTATTTT.

This chain connects TRBV6-1 to TRBJ1-2; D unresolved. V was cut by 7 bases and J by 8 bases, with 20 bases left in between. Germline V gives CDR1 MNHNS, CDR2 SASEGT. There are 14 residues in the CDR3. The CDR3 spells CASIELWYIEGYTF. In DNA form, the CDR3 reads TGTGCCAGCATTGAGCTTTGGTACATTGAAGGCTACACCTTC.

This clone was seen just once. The chain uses TRBV5-4 and TRBJ1-3, with D possibly matching TRBD1 (5 bases). In germline, CDR1 is SGHNT, CDR2 YYREEE (reference sequence). This CDR3 comprises 14 residues. Trimming took 0 bases from V and 3 from J, leaving 7 bases between them. Written as DNA, the CDR3 is TGTGCCAGCAGCTTGGCCCAGGGTGGAAACACCATATATTTT. Protein product: CASSLAQGGNTIYF.

The rearrangement uses TRBV15 and TRBJ1-5; D uncertain. Germline V CDR1 and CDR2: LNHNV, YYDKDF (reference sequence). The CDR3 covers 14 residues. Trimming stripped 0 bases from V and 4 bases from J, with 7 bases between. This CDR3 reads CATSRDRGNQPQHF. For the CDR3, the DNA is TGTGCCACCAGCAGAGACCGGGGAAATCAGCCCCAGCATTTT.

The chain recombines TRBV27 with TRBJ2-1; no clear D. Germline V CDR1 and CDR2: MNHEY, SMNVEV (reference sequence). V lost 8 bases to trimming and J lost 4 bases, with 12 bases between them. The CDR3 is 13 residues long. CDR3 nucleotide sequence: TGTGCCAGCTGGAGCTTGGGGTACAATGAGCAGTTCTTC. Its protein product is CASWSLGYNEQFF.

The V gene is TRBV30, the J gene TRBJ2-7; 7 nucleotides align to TRBD1. Germline V gene lookup returns CDR1 GTSNPN and CDR2 SVGIG (reference sequence). The CDR3 runs to 16 residues. Trimming cost V 4 bases and J 2 bases; bases outside gene matches: 14. CDR3: CAWTPLKRDRAYEQYF. As DNA, the CDR3 is TGTGCCTGGACTCCCTTAAAAAGGGACAGAGCCTACGAGCAGTACTTC.

The rearrangement uses TRBV19 and TRBJ2-1; 12 bases are a match to TRBD2. CDR1 LNHDA and CDR2 SQIVND come from the germline V gene (reference sequence). V shed 1 base and J 11 bases; nucleotides not matched to a gene: 6. This CDR3 comprises 15 residues. The CDR3 DNA reads as TGTGCCAGTAGTATAGGGTCGACTAGCGGGAGTCAGCAGTTCTTC. Translated: CASSIGSTSGSQQFF.

This chain joins TRBV12-5 and TRBJ2-5; TRBD2 agrees at 13 bases. V dropped 0 bases and J dropped 0; count of bases not matched to a gene: 10. Germline V gives CDR1 LGHNT, CDR2 FRNRAP. This CDR3 is built from 20 residues. The CDR3 nucleotides read TGTGCTAGTGGTTTGGTCCGACTAGCGGGGGGCAGATACTACCAAGAGACCCAGTACTTC. Protein: CASGLVRLAGGRYYQETQYF.

This clone occurred once. The chain links TRBV13 to TRBJ2-1; D is uncertain. This CDR3 region has 13 residues. The germline V and J ends were trimmed by 2 bases and 4 bases, with 6 bases remaining between them. Germline V gives CDR1 PRHDT, CDR2 FYEKMQ (reference sequence). CDR3 DNA: TGTGCCAGCAGCTTAACGACGTACAATGAGCAGTTCTTC. This codes for CASSLTTYNEQFF.

This clone is a singleton in its sample. This chain joins TRBV9 and TRBJ2-3; 9 bases match TRBD2. Germline assignment: CDR1 SGDLS and CDR2 YYNGEE. V lost 8 bases, J lost 2 bases, and 9 bases stayed unmatched. The length of the CDR3 is 15 residues. CDR3 sequence: CASTVSGGYTDTQYF. CDR3 DNA: TGTGCCAGTACCGTTAGCGGGGGTTACACAGATACGCAGTATTTT.

The gene calls are TRBV19 and TRBJ2-1, with 9 bases aligning to TRBD2. The V and J ends lost 3 bases and 4 bases, in that order; junction bases with no gene match: 4. Germline V gene lookup returns CDR1 LNHDA and CDR2 SQIVND (reference sequence). The CDR3 covers 15 residues. DNA for the CDR3: TGTGCCAGTAGTATGATGCGGGAGGGGTACAATGAGCAGTTCTTC. This translates into CASSMMREGYNEQFF.

The chain uses TRBV19 and TRBJ2-3; D unresolved. CDR3 length: 11 amino acids. Germline values: CDR1 LNHDA, CDR2 SQIVND (reference sequence). The ends were cut back, 3 bases at V and 6 bases at J, with 4 bases in the middle. For the CDR3, the DNA is TGTGCCAGTAGTATTTGGGATACGCAGTATTTT. Its translation is CASSIWDTQYF.

This chain connects TRBV6-1 to TRBJ2-3, with D perhaps matching TRBD2 (6 bases). The germline V gene encodes CDR1 MNHNS and CDR2 SASEGT. The germline V and J ends were trimmed by 8 bases and 2 bases, with 14 bases remaining between them. The CDR3 contains 14 residues. The CDR3 DNA reads as TGTGCCAGCTTAGGCGGGACCCACACAGATACGCAGTATTTT. Protein: CASLGGTHTDTQYF.